These T cell receptor beta chains were read from a single sample in a study of siplizumab effects on memory and regulatory T cells. Produced via immunoSEQ multiplex PCR; TCRdb's table is partial and in-frame only. Of tens of thousands of clones in the sample, 87% were seen once. The specimen sequenced was Tregs sorted from blood. Receptors originate from a human donor in good health. The CDR3 runs from the conserved cysteine through the conserved F or W. Each record gives: J gene, V gene, CDR3 protein.

TRBJ2-6 | TRBV28 | CASSFFQAPNVLTF
TRBJ2-7 | TRBV18 | CASSPGSSYEQYF
TRBJ1-3 | TRBV7-2 | CASSFGQGARGNTIYF
TRBJ1-5 | TRBV6-1 | CASSAGDHRGNQPQHF
TRBJ1-6 | TRBV6-5 | CASSSSRGPLHF
TRBJ1-1 | TRBV5-1 | CASSLVPGEAFF
TRBJ2-3 | TRBV5-1 | CASVPLAGESTDTQYF
TRBJ2-3 | TRBV29-1 | CSVRLAGGDTQYF
TRBJ1-1 | TRBV7-2 | CASSHGRTRGANTEAFF
TRBJ2-4 | TRBV5-1 | CASSQDRDGLNIQYF
TRBJ1-6 | TRBV5-1 | CASSSSGGSNSPLHF
TRBJ2-4 | TRBV7-2 | CASSHGGVGLKNIQYF
TRBJ2-7 | TRBV28 | CASRRGQDYEQYF
TRBJ1-2 | TRBV5-1 | CASSPGQGYGYTF
TRBJ1-1 | TRBV19 | CASSIGSQRGRWMNTEAFF
TRBJ1-2 | TRBV18 | CASSPGGNYGYTF
TRBJ2-7 | TRBV5-1 | CASSPGDRSSYEQYF
TRBJ2-5 | TRBV7-2 | CASSYRGAETQYF
TRBJ2-7 | TRBV19 | CASSISGGGAIYEQYF
TRBJ1-3 | TRBV10-3 | CAISGSSGNTIYF
TRBJ2-5 | TRBV7-3 | CASSPTGSRQETQYF
TRBJ2-1 | TRBV2 | CASSLRTSGGFNEQFF
TRBJ1-2 | TRBV18 | CASSPFRDYGYTF
TRBJ2-1 | TRBV9 | CASSVVGQGANEQFF
TRBJ1-2 | TRBV6-4 | CASSDGGRGYTF
TRBJ1-3 | TRBV5-6 | CASSFFASGNTIYF
TRBJ1-1 | TRBV5-1 | CASSLVFSGEGTEAFF
TRBJ2-7 | TRBV13 | CASRRASDGGEQYF
TRBJ1-4 | TRBV6-1 | CASKEGALGEKLFF
TRBJ1-1 | TRBV19 | CASSIQQVNTEAFF
TRBJ2-3 | TRBV7-9 | CASSTGTDTQYF
TRBJ2-1 | TRBV11-3 | CASSFRTRDEQFF
TRBJ2-3 | TRBV5-1 | CASKEVTSTDTQYF
TRBJ2-1 | TRBV12-5 | CAGRGGEQFF
TRBJ1-2 | TRBV2 | CASTMDRSGYTF
TRBJ2-1 | TRBV5-1 | CASSGRGDNEQFF
TRBJ2-3 | TRBV7-3 | CASSWTGGTDTQYF
TRBJ2-7 | TRBV25-1 | CASSDVKAGFLGEQYF
TRBJ2-1 | TRBV6-1 | CASTLTKGGNEQFF
TRBJ2-2 | TRBV12-5 | CASNFGGQGATGELFF
TRBJ2-1 | TRBV5-1 | CASSLGADYNEQFF
TRBJ1-4 | TRBV14 | CASSQDYRGGEKLFF
TRBJ1-6 | TRBV28 | CASSLWGALNSPLHF
TRBJ1-2 | TRBV6-1 | CASSRTTRFGGGYTF
TRBJ1-4 | TRBV6-6 | CASSPPGDRGRKLFF
TRBJ1-1 | TRBV30 | CAWSGSWGEAFF
TRBJ2-7 | TRBV4-1 | CASSQDTVVSPRQYF
TRBJ1-2 | TRBV7-9 | CASSITGDEGYTF
TRBJ2-7 | TRBV7-9 | CASSLGGPYEQYF
TRBJ2-5 | TRBV18 | CASSPVQRLAGYQETQYF
TRBJ2-3 | TRBV7-2 | CASSTQGDTQYF
TRBJ1-6 | TRBV6-5 | CASSSPRRDSPLHF
TRBJ1-2 | TRBV7-9 | CASSLEGGSGGYTF
TRBJ2-7 | TRBV5-1 | CASSLELGRFPYEQYF
TRBJ1-2 | TRBV4-3 | CASSQSLVQGGYGYTF